The clone carrying this TCR beta chain appeared many times. These data belong to a study of regulatory T cells in long-lasting Graves disease. Time point indicated: persistent/refractory GD, antithyroid drugs over 5 years with positive TRAb. Extracted PBMC RNA gave rise to the TCR library. EDTA tubes received about 9.6 milliliters of drawn peripheral blood. CDR3-region Arm-PCR and iRepertoire HTBI primers produced the TCR beta libraries. TCRdb reanalysed the multiplex PCR reads using MiXCR and keeps one entry per CDR3 protein. The table lists around 460,000 distinct CDR3 sequences, roughly 22% of them singletons, with around 14% in the top ten. The TCR comes from a female donor with Graves disease. The material was peripheral blood mononuclear cells (PBMCs), obtained when the disease was refractory, from a patient treated with antithyroid drugs.

CDR3 coding DNA: TGTGCCAGCAGTAACAACAGGGAGAATTCACCCCTCCACTTT. Its translation is CASSNNRENSPLHF. The rearrangement joins TRBV6-1 to TRBJ1-6; TRBD1 might be the D (6 bases). Germline CDR1 reads MNHNS; CDR2 reads SASEGT. The CDR3 totals 14 residues. Trimming left V 5 bases short and J 7 bases short, with 12 bases between.